Each of the 32 T cell receptor beta chains below was sequenced from the same sample in a study of T cell repertoires in cytomegalovirus infection. TCRdb ran MiXCR on the reads and lists one entry per CDR3 protein. The sample lists approximately 500,000 distinct CDR3 sequences; about 11% were seen once. Sequenced: PBMCs. These receptors were obtained from a human donor in good health (CMV status not recorded). Some clones in this sample may be carry-over from other donors' samples.

V and J are TRBV7-9 and TRBJ2-1, with TRBD2 identical over 7 bases. The length of the CDR3 is 15 residues. Per the germline V gene, CDR1 is SEHNR and CDR2 is FQNEAQ (reference sequence). V was clipped by 7 bases and J by 2 bases; unmatched bases: 8. The chain's CDR3 is CASNPRGGAYNEQFF. CDR3 nucleotides: TGTGCCAGCAACCCCCGTGGGGGGGCCTACAATGAGCAGTTCTTC.

This clonotype was counted between two and nine times. The chain couples TRBV30 to TRBJ2-3; 11 positions match TRBD2. Per the germline V gene, CDR1 is GTSNPN and CDR2 is SVGIG (reference sequence). V lost 2 bases to trimming and J lost 4 bases; unmatched junction nucleotides: 2. The CDR3 extends over 14 amino acids. The CDR3 DNA follows: TGTGCCTGGAGTAGTAGCGGGAGGGCAGATACGCAGTATTTT. It yields the protein CAWSSSGRADTQYF.

The chain links TRBV5-1 to TRBJ2-2; TRBD1 agrees at 8 bases. The CDR3 contains 15 residues. The junction had 1 base not matched to a gene; V was cut back by 1 base and J by 2 bases. Germline V gives CDR1 SGHRS, CDR2 YFSETQ. CDR3 nucleotides: TGCGCCAGCAGCTTGCCAGGGGGCAACACCGGGGAGCTGTTTTTT. Translating it yields CASSLPGGNTGELFF.

As regards this clonotype: Sequence at one end of the junction differs from germline and may be a read error. The chain joins TRBV5-5 to TRBJ2-5, with D possibly TRBD1 on 6 matching bases. CDR3 length: 14 residues. Germline V gene lookup returns CDR1 SGHKS and CDR2 YYEKEE (reference sequence). The CDR3: CASSVGQFQEAQYF. CDR3 DNA sequence: TGTGCCAGCAGCGTCGGACAGTTCCAAGAGGCCCAGTACTTC.

This clonotype was seen many times. The chain recombines TRBV28 with TRBJ2-2; D might be TRBD2 (6 bases). Trimming left V 1 base short and J 3 bases short, with 12 bases between. Germline CDR1 reads MDHEN; CDR2 reads SYDVKM. The CDR3 is 16 residues long. DNA of the CDR3: TGTGCCAGCAGTTTATTCGGGACTGGTTACACCGGGGAGCTGTTTTTT. This encodes CASSLFGTGYTGELFF.

This clonotype was picked up a small number of times. For the CDR3, the DNA is TGTGCCAGCAGCGTCTTTGGGCGTAGATTCTCAGATGAGCAGTTCTTC. Protein product: CASSVFGRRFSDEQFF. This chain connects TRBV9 to TRBJ2-1; unclear D gene. The CDR3 has 16 amino acids. V gave up 2 bases and J gave up 8 bases, with 20 bases separating them. Germline-derived CDR1 and CDR2 are SGDLS and YYNGEE.

This chain joins TRBV19 and TRBJ2-5; D unresolved. The V end was cut by 7 bases, the J end by 4 bases, with 13 bases between. CDR3 size: 13 residues. Germline V gene lookup returns CDR1 LNHDA and CDR2 SQIVND (reference sequence). CDR3 sequence (DNA): TGTGCCAGTACCGACCCCGGGCGAGAGACCCAGTACTTC. Translated, it gives CASTDPGRETQYF. Full variable domain (rest looked up from reference TRBV19 and TRBJ2-5): DGGITQSPKYLFRKEGQNVTLSCEQNLNHDAMYWYRQDPGQGLRLIYYSQIVNDFQKGDIAEGYSVSREKKESFPLTVTSAQKNPTAFYLCASTDPGRETQYFGPGTRLLVL.

This clonotype was seen repeatedly, ten times or more. The chain combines TRBV2 with TRBJ2-3; 7 nucleotides line up with TRBD1. The ends lost 3 bases at V and 4 bases at J; junction bases unmatched: 1. This CDR3 is 13 amino acids long. CDR1 is SNHLY and CDR2 is FYNNEI in the germline V gene. As DNA, the CDR3 is TGTGCCAGCAGTGAGACAGGGTCAGATACGCAGTATTTT. Protein: CASSETGSDTQYF.

V and J are TRBV20-1 and TRBJ2-5, with TRBD2 identical over 11 bases. This CDR3 is 15 amino acids long. V lost 4 bases and J lost 5; bases outside the gene matches: 9. Germline V gene sequence: CDR1 DFQATT, CDR2 SNEGSKA (reference sequence). The CDR3 is CSATGTSGDLETQYF. The CDR3, as DNA: TGCAGTGCTACCGGGACTAGCGGAGACTTGGAGACCCAGTACTTC.

The chain is built from TRBV5-1 and TRBJ1-2; TRBD1 matches at 11 bases. Trimming took 0 bases from V and 8 from J; bases not matched to a gene: 6. Per the germline V gene, CDR1 is SGHRS and CDR2 is YFSETQ. The CDR3 covers 15 residues. CDR3 coding DNA: TGCGCCAGCAGCTTGGAAGGACAGGGGGCGATCGGCTACACCTTC. Translation: CASSLEGQGAIGYTF.

In its sample, this clonotype was seen many times. V gene TRBV20-1 combines with J gene TRBJ1-5, with no clear D. With 0 bases removed from V and 1 base from J, the gap between germline ends came to 19 bases. CDR3 length: 18 amino acids. Per germline, CDR1 DFQATT and CDR2 SNEGSKA (reference sequence). The CDR3 DNA follows: TGCAGTGCTAGAGATCTGCTTCGGCCCTTTGGAAGCAATCAGCCCCAGCATTTT. It is translated as CSARDLLRPFGSNQPQHF.

In its sample, this clonotype was seen many times. This chain uses TRBV6-1 with TRBJ1-5; perhaps TRBD1 as D (6 bases). The CDR3 is 14 residues long. The germline gives CDR1 MNHNS, CDR2 SASEGT. The V and J ends lost 2 bases and 3 bases respectively, with 8 bases between them. The CDR3 loop is CASSEQGSNQPQHF. The CDR3 DNA sequence: TGTGCCAGCAGTGAACAGGGGTCCAATCAGCCCCAGCATTTT.

As concerns this clonotype: A much bigger clone sits one base away, suggesting this may be a read error. The J gene is TRBJ2-7, the V gene TRBV10-3; TRBD2 aligns across 11 bases. The CDR3 totals 13 residues. The germline V gene has CDR1 ENHRY and CDR2 SYGVKD. The CDR3 loop is CAVATSGNYERYF. In DNA, the CDR3 is TGTGCCGTGGCGACTAGCGGGAACTACGAGCGGTACTTC.

The V gene is TRBV23-1, the J gene TRBJ1-5; TRBD1 is a possible D gene (6 bases). TRBV23-1 is an ORF; its function is uncertain. This CDR3 has 20 amino acids. Between the trimmed V and J ends, which lost 3 bases and 0 bases, there was a span of 24 bases. In nucleotides, the CDR3 is TGCGCCAGCAGTCAGTTGAAAATGTGCAGGGGAAGGGATAGCAATCAGCCCCAGCATTTT. This sequence encodes CASSQLKMCRGRDSNQPQHF.

This clonotype came up many times. The chain combines TRBV7-9 with TRBJ2-5, with D unclear. This CDR3 region has 12 residues. The germline CDR1 and CDR2 sequences are SEHNR and FQNEAQ (reference sequence). Deletions cut 1 base from V and 4 bases from J, with 4 bases between. CDR3 amino acids: CASSLDLETQYF. The DNA for the CDR3 is TGTGCCAGCAGCTTAGATTTAGAGACCCAGTACTTC.

There are a few counts of this clonotype. The chain has TRBV6-6 and TRBJ1-2; D gene unclear. Per the germline V gene, CDR1 is MNHNY and CDR2 is SVGAGI (reference sequence). Deletions cut 7 bases from V and 2 bases from J, with 11 bases between. The CDR3 has 13 amino acids. The CDR3 is CASTLGLNYGYTF. The CDR3 region has the DNA TGTGCCAGCACCCTCGGCCTAAACTATGGCTACACCTTC.

Many counts were recorded for this clonotype. The chain uses TRBV7-2 and TRBJ2-1; D perhaps matches TRBD2 (7 bases). Germline lookup yields CDR1 SGHTA and CDR2 FQGNSA. CDR3 length: 15 amino acids. Trimming took off 2 bases at V and 6 bases at J, with 14 bases between the two ends. Written as DNA, the CDR3 is TGTGCCAGCAGCTTATGGGCGGGGGCCGCCAATGAGCAGTTCTTC. This sequence encodes CASSLWAGAANEQFF.

This clonotype appeared many times. The chain recombines TRBV7-6 with TRBJ2-1, with a tentative D call TRBD2 (6 bases). This CDR3 is built from 16 residues. Germline values: CDR1 SGHVS, CDR2 FNYEAQ. The ends were cut back, 5 bases at V and 12 bases at J, with 26 bases in the middle. In DNA form, the CDR3 reads TGTGCCAGCAGCCCCCAACTAGCTCCTCGGACTACGGGGCAGTTCTTC. Its translation: CASSPQLAPRTTGQFF.

This clonotype appeared many times. The chain recombines TRBV11-2 with TRBJ2-1, with D unresolved. V gave up 0 bases and J gave up 10 bases, with 4 bases separating them. This CDR3 has 11 amino acids. The germline V gene encodes CDR1 SGHAT and CDR2 FQNNGV. The CDR3 here is CASSLEGEQFF. CDR3 DNA: TGTGCCAGCAGCTTAGAAGGGGAGCAGTTCTTC.

This clonotype has a count of ten or more. The J gene is TRBJ1-5, the V gene TRBV7-2, with TRBD1 matching over 8 bases. V was pared by 6 bases and J by 4 bases, with 8 bases of the junction left unmatched. The CDR3 length is 15 residues. Germline V gives CDR1 SGHTA, CDR2 FQGNSA. The CDR3 DNA follows: TGTGCCAGCAGGCAGCAGGGGGCCGGGAATCAGCCCCAGCATTTT. It is translated as CASRQQGAGNQPQHF.

The V gene is TRBV20-1, the J gene TRBJ1-2, with 11 bases lining up with TRBD1. This CDR3 comprises 16 residues. The germline gives CDR1 DFQATT, CDR2 SNEGSKA (reference sequence). Trimming cost V 0 bases and J 4 bases; bases outside gene matches: 7. The CDR3 protein is CSARDLVGTGGYGYTF. Here the CDR3 DNA reads TGCAGTGCTAGAGATCTGGTGGGGACAGGGGGCTATGGCTACACCTTC.

This clonotype appeared many times. The V gene is TRBV11-3, the J gene TRBJ2-1; D not certain. The germline CDR1 and CDR2 sequences are SGHNT and YENEEA. Trimming removed 2 bases at V and 0 bases at J, with 11 bases between. The CDR3 covers 16 residues. The CDR3 sequence: CASSLRLSSSYNEQFF. CDR3 DNA: TGTGCCAGCAGCTTACGTCTTTCCAGCTCCTACAATGAGCAGTTCTTC.

The rearrangement joins TRBV29-1 to TRBJ2-1, with TRBD2 as a possible D gene (5 bases). The V gene lost 1 base and the J gene lost 4 bases, with 23 bases spanning the gap. Germline values: CDR1 SQVTM, CDR2 ANQGSEA. This CDR3 contains 18 residues. The CDR3 coding sequence is TGCAGCGTTGAAGGTCCGGTTGAGGGCAGGCCAGTTTACAATGAGCAGTTCTTC. Translation: CSVEGPVEGRPVYNEQFF.

This chain joins TRBV30 and TRBJ1-5, with D tentatively TRBD1 (5 bases). The CDR3 sequence is 15 residues long. The germline V gene has CDR1 GTSNPN and CDR2 SVGIG (reference sequence). V was clipped by 0 bases and J by 0 bases, with 9 bases between them. In DNA form, the CDR3 reads TGTGCCTGGAGTGTTCCAGGGTTTAGCAATCAGCCCCAGCATTTT. Protein sequence: CAWSVPGFSNQPQHF.

This clonotype turned up a few times. The chain combines TRBV20-1 with TRBJ2-1; 15 bases match TRBD2. The V gene end was trimmed by 2 bases and the J gene end by 7 bases; junction bases not matched to a gene: 6. The CDR3 runs to 16 residues. CDR1 is DFQATT, CDR2 SNEGSKA, per germline (reference sequence). The DNA of the CDR3 is TGCAGTGCTAGATTGGGACTAGCGGGAGGAAGTAATGAGCAGTTCTTC. Translation gives CSARLGLAGGSNEQFF.

The CDR3 reads CASSIHTTGTQNYGYTF. The CDR3 nucleotides read TGTGCCAGCAGCATTCATACCACCGGGACACAGAACTATGGCTACACCTTC. The V and J genes are TRBV13 and TRBJ1-2; D might be TRBD1 (6 bases). The V gene's germline CDR1 is PRHDT and CDR2 FYEKMQ (reference sequence). The CDR3 contains 17 residues. The V end was cut by 5 bases, the J end by 2 bases, with 21 bases between.

In this sample, this clonotype turned up many times. The genes are TRBV28 and TRBJ2-7; 9 nucleotides match TRBD1. The CDR3 contains 14 residues. V lost 6 bases, J lost 3 bases, and 6 bases stayed unmatched. CDR1 and CDR2 (germline): MDHEN, SYDVKM. The CDR3 sequence is CASSFGQGNYEQYF. The CDR3 DNA follows: TGTGCCAGCAGCTTCGGACAGGGGAACTACGAGCAGTACTTC.

This clonotype was seen repeatedly, ten times or more. V usage is TRBV11-2 and J usage is TRBJ1-1; D remains unclear. Trimming shortened V by 1 base and J by 4 bases, and 7 bases separated the two germline ends. Germline V lookup: CDR1 SGHAT, CDR2 FQNNGV. The CDR3 consists of 13 residues. The CDR3 DNA reads as TGTGCCAGCAGCTTAGGGGAGTCCACTGAAGCTTTCTTT. Its translation is CASSLGESTEAFF.

This rearrangement joins TRBV29-1 to TRBJ1-2, with D hard to call. V dropped 0 bases and J dropped 8 bases, with 13 bases sitting between them. The length of the CDR3 is 13 residues. Per germline, CDR1 SQVTM and CDR2 ANQGSEA. This CDR3 reads CSVEEMGLGGYTF. CDR3 nucleotides: TGCAGCGTTGAAGAGATGGGTCTCGGGGGCTACACCTTC.

Many counts were recorded for this clonotype. This sequence joins TRBV12-3 or TRBV12-4 and TRBJ2-7; perhaps TRBD2 as D (5 bases). The CDR3 loop spans 14 amino acids. The V end lost 7 bases, the J end lost 6 bases, and 19 bases lay between the germline ends. The CDR3 protein is CASTSDFVLSEQYF. CDR3 coding DNA: TGTGCCAGCACCTCGGACTTTGTCCTCTCCGAGCAGTACTTC.

In regard to this clonotype: Given a much more abundant clone one base away, this may be a read error. J is TRBJ1-5 and V is TRBV6-1; D is possibly TRBD1 (5 bases). The V gene's germline CDR1 is MNHNS and CDR2 SASEGT. This CDR3 contains 13 residues. The CDR3 region is CASTRENNRPQHF. The DNA of the CDR3 is TGTGCCAGCACCAGGGAGAACAATCGGCCCCAGCATTTT.

The chain employs TRBV20-1 and TRBJ2-7, with 15 bases lining up with TRBD2. Germline loops: CDR1 DFQATT, CDR2 SNEGSKA (reference sequence). V trimming: 0 bases; J trimming: 0 bases; junction bases outside the gene matches: 9. The CDR3 has 19 residues. CDR3 sequence (DNA): TGCAGTGCTAGAGATCGATCCGGACTAGCGGGGGGGAGCTCCTACGAGCAGTACTTC. Encoded protein: CSARDRSGLAGGSSYEQYF.